Presented here are 16 T cell receptor beta chains from one specimen sequenced in a study of neurological immune-mediated disorders. One entry per CDR3 protein results from TCRdb running MiXCR on the 5' RACE reads. The table records roughly 30,000 distinct CDR3 sequences, 6.6% of them present only once. The sample taken for sequencing was PBMCs. All receptors come from a woman between 45 and 65 years old in good health.

This clonotype appeared many times. This chain uses TRBV28 with TRBJ2-1, with D perhaps matching TRBD1 (5 bases). This CDR3 spans 13 amino acids. Trimming removed 7 bases at V and 9 bases at J, with 16 bases between. Germline CDR1 reads MDHEN; CDR2 reads SYDVKM. CDR3: CASMAGQGGEQFF. The CDR3 DNA is TGTGCCAGCATGGCAGGGCAGGGTGGTGAGCAGTTCTTC.

This clonotype was detected ten times or more. The rearrangement joins TRBV3-1 to TRBJ2-5; tentatively, D is TRBD1 (6 bases). The CDR3 is 13 amino acids. V gave up 4 bases and J gave up 2 bases, with 8 bases separating them. CDR1 is LGHDT and CDR2 is YNNKEL in the germline V gene (reference sequence). The CDR3 region is CASSRGTQETQYF. The DNA of the CDR3 is TGTGCCAGCAGCCGTGGGACACAAGAGACCCAGTACTTC.

This clonotype was counted at least ten times. DNA of the CDR3: TGTGCCAGCAGGCCGGTTGGCTCAAGCTCTGGAAACACCATATATTTT. Protein sequence: CASRPVGSSSGNTIYF. This sequence joins TRBV27 and TRBJ1-3, with unresolved D. The CDR3 covers 16 residues. Trimming left V 6 bases short and J 0 bases short, with 15 bases between. The germline gives CDR1 MNHEY, CDR2 SMNVEV (reference sequence).

The table lists this clonotype with many counts. The chain combines TRBV20-1 with TRBJ2-2; the D call may be TRBD1 or TRBD2 (5 bases each). V was cut by 7 bases and J by 4 bases, with 13 bases left in between. CDR1 is DFQATT, CDR2 SNEGSKA, per germline (reference sequence). The CDR3 is 13 amino acids. CDR3 DNA sequence: TGCAGTGTTCGTGGGGGTGGCACCGGGGAGCTGTTTTTT. Residues: CSVRGGGTGELFF.

This clonotype has ten or more counts. The DNA of the CDR3 is TGTGCCAGCAGTTTCGAAACCGGGGAGCTGTTTTTT. Translated, it gives CASSFETGELFF. This rearrangement joins TRBV12-3 or TRBV12-4 to TRBJ2-2; D gene unclear. V was trimmed by 3 bases and J by 5 bases, leaving 4 bases between them. CDR3 length: 12 residues.

This clonotype has ten or more counts. The chain is built from TRBV20-1 and TRBJ2-7, with D maybe TRBD2 (5 bases). The germline CDR1 and CDR2 sequences are DFQATT and SNEGSKA (reference sequence). Between the trimmed V and J ends, which lost 1 base and 3 bases, there was a span of 13 bases. The CDR3 consists of 14 residues. The CDR3 DNA is TGCAGTGCTAGAGTACGAGGGAGTGGCTACGAGCAGTACTTC. It translates to CSARVRGSGYEQYF.

This clonotype was seen many times. The V gene is TRBV29-1, the J gene TRBJ2-5; 9 positions agree with TRBD1. The CDR3 totals 15 residues. The V segment lost 0 bases and the J segment 5 bases; nucleotides outside the gene matches: 7. Germline CDR1 SQVTM, CDR2 ANQGSEA. The CDR3 spells CSVEDITGGRETQYF. The CDR3 DNA is TGCAGCGTTGAAGATATAACAGGGGGCCGGGAGACCCAGTACTTC.

This clonotype occurred many times. This chain uses TRBV28 with TRBJ1-1; D is perhaps TRBD1 (6 bases). The CDR3 contains 16 residues. Germline assignment: CDR1 MDHEN and CDR2 SYDVKM. The V end lost 4 bases, the J end lost 3 bases, and 18 bases lay between the germline ends. This chain's CDR3 is CASSWVDRLRDTEAFF. CDR3 nucleotide sequence: TGTGCCAGCAGTTGGGTTGACAGGTTAAGAGACACTGAAGCTTTCTTT.

In its sample, this clonotype was seen many times. The chain employs TRBV5-1 and TRBJ1-6; the D is unclear. CDR1 and CDR2 (germline): SGHRS, YFSETQ. The V end lost 5 bases, the J end lost 0 bases, and 9 bases lay between the germline ends. The CDR3 has 15 amino acids. In DNA, the CDR3 is TGCGCCAGCAGGGAAAAGAGCTCCTATAATTCACCCCTCCACTTT. It codes for CASREKSSYNSPLHF.

Ten or more counts support this clonotype. The chain couples TRBV7-6 to TRBJ1-2, with D unclear. Trimming shortened V by 5 bases and J by 0 bases, and 7 bases separated the two germline ends. Germline CDR1 is SGHVS and CDR2 is FNYEAQ. The CDR3 has 13 amino acids. DNA of the CDR3: TGTGCCAGCAGCGAAGGCCCTAACTATGGCTACACCTTC. It is translated as CASSEGPNYGYTF.

This clonotype was detected ten times or more. The rearrangement uses TRBV2 and TRBJ2-5; the match to TRBD1 covers 8 bases. CDR1 and CDR2 from the germline V gene are SNHLY and FYNNEI. The CDR3 length is 14 residues. Trimming took 8 bases from V and 2 from J; bases not matched to a gene: 7. The CDR3 DNA is TGTGCCAGCCGTGGACAGGGCAGGCAAGAGACCCAGTACTTC. Encoded protein: CASRGQGRQETQYF.

The sample holds many counts of this clonotype. The chain combines TRBV3-1 with TRBJ1-1; D remains ambiguous. Trimming took 1 base from V and 4 from J, leaving 16 bases between them. The CDR3 is 16 residues long. Germline lookup yields CDR1 LGHDT and CDR2 YNNKEL (reference sequence). The CDR3 is CASSQAGATWVTEAFF. As DNA, the CDR3 is TGTGCCAGCAGCCAAGCTGGAGCGACCTGGGTCACTGAAGCTTTCTTT. The full variable domain, rest sourced from reference TRBV3-1 and TRBJ1-1, is DTAVSQTPKYLVTQMGNDKSIKCEQNLGHDTMYWYKQDSKKFLKIMFSYNNKELIINETVPNRFSPKSPDKAHLNLHINSLELGDSAVYFCASSQAGATWVTEAFFGQGTRLTVV.

At least ten counts were recorded for this clonotype. The chain couples TRBV6-2 or TRBV6-3 to TRBJ2-7; 10 positions match TRBD1. Germline CDR1 MNHEY, CDR2 SVGEGT. The CDR3 spans 13 residues. V dropped 10 bases and J dropped 2; count of bases not matched to a gene: 5. CDR3 region: CATTGTGAYEQYF. CDR3 nucleotides: TGTGCCACCACCGGGACAGGGGCCTACGAGCAGTACTTC.

This clonotype was seen at least ten times. V is TRBV20-1 and J is TRBJ1-5, with D unresolved. The CDR3 has 15 amino acids. The V and J ends lost 5 bases and 7 bases respectively, with 21 bases between them. Germline assignment: CDR1 DFQATT and CDR2 SNEGSKA (reference sequence). CDR3 DNA: TGCAGTGCTCAGGCGCCCAGAAAGTCTGGGCAGCCCCAGCATTTT. This sequence encodes CSAQAPRKSGQPQHF.

J is TRBJ1-1 and V is TRBV20-1; TRBD1 is a possible D gene (6 bases). The V end was cut by 2 bases, the J end by 4 bases, with 14 bases between. The CDR3 is 14 amino acids. CDR1 DFQATT and CDR2 SNEGSKA come from the germline V gene (reference sequence). The CDR3 is CSARRIQGSTEAFF. CDR3 nucleotides: TGCAGTGCTAGACGAATACAGGGATCCACTGAAGCTTTCTTT.

This clonotype occurred many times. The rearrangement joins TRBV7-3 to TRBJ1-1, with D unresolved. Germline CDR1 SGHTA, CDR2 FQGTGA. The CDR3 extends over 14 amino acids. The V end was cut by 2 bases, the J end by 7 bases, with 14 bases between. The CDR3 DNA sequence: TGTGCCAGCAGCTTATCGCGTCGGGGTCGTGAAGCTTTCTTT. Encoded protein: CASSLSRRGREAFF.